The 12 T cell receptor beta chains below all came from one sample that was sequenced in a study of T-cell memory formation after mild COVID-19. TCRdb called the 5' RACE reads again in MiXCR, with one record for every CDR3 protein. The sample has fewer than 700,000 distinct CDR3 sequences, roughly 17% seen once; the top ten hold about 12%. The sequencing sample was made of PBMCs or a T cell subset sorted from them (not recorded which). These receptors were collected from an adult woman who had mild COVID-19 (a few samples of this study predate the infection). Cell type and time point are not known.

This chain connects TRBV7-9 to TRBJ2-7; 8 bases align to TRBD2. J lost 1 base, V lost 5 bases, and 7 bases had no gene match. The CDR3 is 15 residues long. CDR1 and CDR2 from the germline V gene are SEHNR and FQNEAQ (reference sequence). The CDR3 reads CASSASGTRSYEQYF. Written as DNA, the CDR3 is TGTGCCAGCAGCGCAAGCGGGACTAGGTCCTACGAGCAGTACTTC. The whole variable domain, filled in from reference TRBV7-9 and TRBJ2-7, reads DTGVSQNPRHKITKRGQNVTFRCDPISEHNRLYWYRQTLGQGPEFLTYFQNEAQLEKSRLLSDRFSAERPKGSFSTLEIQRTEQGDSAMYLCASSASGTRSYEQYFGPGTRLTVT.

The chain carries TRBV29-1 and TRBJ2-7, with 8 bases fitting TRBD1. The junction had 5 bases not matched to a gene; V was cut back by 0 bases and J by 7 bases. The CDR3 spans 13 residues. The germline CDR1 and CDR2 sequences are SQVTM and ANQGSEA. The DNA of the CDR3 is TGCAGCGTTGAAGACAGGGGGCTGGAGGAGCAGTACTTC. Protein sequence: CSVEDRGLEEQYF.

This clonotype was seen more than once but under ten times. The chain links TRBV11-2 to TRBJ2-1; tentative D call: TRBD2 (5 bases). The germline V and J ends were trimmed by 4 bases and 0 bases, with 16 bases remaining between them. This CDR3 has 17 amino acids. Looked up from germline, CDR1 is SGHAT and CDR2 is FQNNGV. CDR3 nucleotides: TGTGCCAGCAGCTCACCTGAAGGCGGGTTCTCCTACAATGAGCAGTTCTTC. Its protein product is CASSSPEGGFSYNEQFF.

The rearrangement joins TRBV6-1 to TRBJ1-1; unclear D gene. Germline loops: CDR1 MNHNS, CDR2 SASEGT. CDR3 length: 13 amino acids. Trimming removed 10 bases from V and 4 bases from J, with 16 bases in between. CDR3 sequence reads: CATIKDPGTEAFF. The DNA of the CDR3 is TGTGCCACCATCAAGGACCCGGGCACTGAAGCTTTCTTT.

The rearrangement uses TRBV20-1 and TRBJ1-6, with D maybe TRBD1 (6 bases). This CDR3 contains 16 residues. Trimming took 1 base from V and 6 from J, leaving 16 bases between them. Looked up from germline, CDR1 is DFQATT and CDR2 is SNEGSKA (reference sequence). Here the CDR3 reads CSARVSGDGVNSPLHF. DNA for the CDR3: TGCAGTGCTAGAGTGTCAGGGGACGGGGTTAATTCACCCCTCCACTTT.

This clonotype was counted between two and nine times. This chain connects TRBV10-3 to TRBJ1-1, with TRBD1 matching 10 bases. The CDR3 is 16 residues long. Germline V gives CDR1 ENHRY, CDR2 SYGVKD. Losses at the gene ends were 3 bases for V and 0 bases for J; bases not matched to a gene: 4. In DNA, the CDR3 is TGTGCCATCAGTGATAGGGGACAGGGGATGAACACTGAAGCTTTCTTT. This codes for CAISDRGQGMNTEAFF.

This clonotype was seen only a few times. The chain uses TRBV7-2 and TRBJ1-5; possibly TRBD1 for D (6 bases). Germline CDR1 SGHTA, CDR2 FQGNSA. The CDR3 totals 13 residues. V gave up 3 bases and J gave up 8 bases, with 11 bases separating them. This chain's CDR3 is CASSFGDKKPQHF. DNA of the CDR3: TGTGCCAGCAGCTTTGGGGACAAAAAGCCCCAGCATTTT.

The genes are TRBV6-5 and TRBJ2-5; tentatively, D is TRBD1 or TRBD2 (5 bases each). Germline CDR1 reads MNHEY; CDR2 reads SVGAGI. The CDR3 runs 15 residues. Trimming removed 5 bases at V and 7 bases at J, with 20 bases between. The CDR3 DNA sequence: TGTGCCAGCAGTGAGGGGACCCGCCGAAGTGGGACCCAGTACTTC. Its translation is CASSEGTRRSGTQYF.

This clonotype was counted many times. The rearrangement links TRBV5-1 to TRBJ2-2; D not resolved. This CDR3 region has 15 residues. Germline loops: CDR1 SGHRS, CDR2 YFSETQ. The V gene lost 0 bases and the J gene lost 3 bases, with 9 bases spanning the gap. The CDR3 DNA sequence: TGCGCCAGCAGCTTGGACGGACCTTACACCGGGGAGCTGTTTTTT. Protein sequence: CASSLDGPYTGELFF.

The sample holds a few counts of this clonotype. This sequence joins TRBV29-1 and TRBJ2-1; D is unresolved. Between the trimmed V and J ends, which lost 6 bases and 4 bases, there was a span of 16 bases. This CDR3 has 14 amino acids. CDR1 and CDR2 from the germline V gene are SQVTM and ANQGSEA. The CDR3 DNA sequence: TGCAGCGTGACGGCTAGTACCCTTTACAATGAGCAGTTCTTC. Translated, it gives CSVTASTLYNEQFF.

This clonotype has just a few counts. The rearrangement uses TRBV7-2 and TRBJ2-5; TRBD2 aligns across 9 bases. Trimming cost V 4 bases and J 7 bases; bases outside gene matches: 16. The CDR3 extends over 17 amino acids. The germline V gene encodes CDR1 SGHTA and CDR2 FQGNSA. CDR3 loop: CASSSLSRGLAKGTQYF. Written as DNA, the CDR3 is TGTGCCAGCAGCTCACTCTCCAGGGGACTAGCCAAGGGGACCCAGTACTTC.

The rearrangement links TRBV14 to TRBJ2-1; possible D gene TRBD1, 6 bases. The CDR3 is 17 amino acids. The germline gives CDR1 SGHDN, CDR2 FVKESK. The V end was cut by 0 bases, the J end by 0 bases, with 12 bases between. The CDR3 here is CASSQEGGVLSYNEQFF. CDR3 bases: TGTGCCAGCAGCCAAGAAGGGGGAGTCCTCTCCTACAATGAGCAGTTCTTC.